A single TCR beta chain is shown here with its context. This entry is derived from a study of blood T cell repertoires in COVID-19. Sequencing used immunoSEQ multiplex PCR; TCRdb keeps in-frame clones, though not all of them. The table lists fewer than 150,000 clones, approximately 80% of them singletons. The specimen sequenced was peripheral blood. The receptor was derived from a man between 65 and 85 years old with acute or convalescent COVID-19.

The CDR3 sequence is CATSRSSGTGDNSPLHF. CDR3 nucleotide sequence: TGTGCCACCAGCAGATCTTCCGGGACAGGGGACAATTCACCCCTCCACTTT. The chain recombines TRBV15 with TRBJ1-6; 10 nucleotides agree with TRBD1. J was trimmed by 7 bases and V by 2 bases; bases with no gene match: 8. This CDR3 is 17 amino acids long. Germline V gene lookup returns CDR1 LNHNV and CDR2 YYDKDF (reference sequence).